The present TCR beta chain was sequenced within a study of cytomegalovirus exposure and HLA in healthy donors. Points from the study as a whole: The authors listed approximately 150 TCR beta chains as cytomegalovirus-associated. A few chains tied to CMV proved CMV antigen-specific in vitro. First-cohort TCR clusters tended to co-occur in the 95 to 150 validation repertoires, a later analysis found.

Remarks on this clone: No antigen is known for it. An end of the junction does not agree with germline; a read error may underlie this.

The CDR3 has 14 residues. Germline CDR1 is SSHAT and CDR2 is FNYEAQ (reference sequence). Only in-frame clones appear in the TCRdb table, and some are missing; sequencing was by immunoSEQ multiplex PCR. The sample gives some 170,000 clones, 95% to 96% of which show up once; more than 0.7% is in the top ten. This TCR came from a woman between 18 and 29 years old in good health and CMV-seronegative. The rearrangement links TRBV7-7 to TRBJ2-5, with TRBD1 matching over 7 bases. The sample was PBMCs. The CDR3 is CASSPTGWGETQYF. CDR3 DNA sequence: TGTGCTAGCAGCCCGACAGGGTGGGGTGAGACCCAGTACTTC.